This TCR beta chain was captured by sequencing in a study of blood T cell repertoires in COVID-19. Study-wide context: Donors in the United States, Italy and Spain gave samples during acute or convalescent COVID-19.

In the original processing: Quantification of nucleated cells was approximated via reference gene primer amplification. This table comes from immunoSEQ multiplex PCR, and its TCRdb copy is limited to in-frame clones, with some not included. That table furnishes V, J and clone size, whereas the DNA furnished D and trimming. The data hold under 200,000 clones, with 86% observed a single time. CDR3 length equals 18 residues. The germline CDR1 and CDR2 sequences are SGHRS and YFSETQ. V dropped 3 bases and J dropped 2 bases, with 21 bases sitting between them. The chain links TRBV5-1 to TRBJ2-4; tentative D call: TRBD2 (7 bases). The TCR was taken from a man in his fifties or sixties with active or convalescent COVID-19. Sequences were obtained from peripheral blood. CDR3 protein: CASSSFERGGVTKNIQYF. In DNA form, the CDR3 reads TGCGCCAGCAGCTCCTTCGAGAGAGGGGGGGTTACCAAAAACATTCAGTACTTC.